The sequence of this T cell receptor beta chain was determined in a study of T cells after yellow fever vaccination. Turning to the study itself: Preparation of the low-cell-number fractions used SMART-Seq v4 Ultra Low Input. Study-wide points: High-abundance clonotypes from the bulk population could contaminate FACS-sorted repertoires. Most clones from primary vaccination resurfaced after the booster (96% CD4, 88% CD8). Only a minor proportion of clonotypes was detected across both CD4 and CD8 compartments.

Points on this clonotype: The antigen is undetermined.

Germline V CDR1 and CDR2: MNHEY, SVGEGT. V dropped 2 bases and J dropped 6 bases, with 15 bases sitting between them. CDR3 length equals 15 residues. MiXCR was run by TCRdb on the 5' RACE reads, yielding one entry per CDR3 protein. The table shows about 340,000 distinct CDR3 sequences, with almost 4% occurring only once. V usage is TRBV6-2 or TRBV6-3 and J usage is TRBJ2-3; a possible D gene is TRBD2 (5 bases). The sequences come from PBMCs, collected 5 days after the yellow fever booster vaccination. This clonotype was sampled from a young man who received the YFV17D yellow fever vaccine. The CDR3 region is CASSYRPGLGDTQYF. CDR3 coding DNA: TGTGCCAGCAGTTACCGCCCCGGACTTGGGGATACGCAGTATTTT.